The source of this T cell receptor beta chain is a study of cytomegalovirus exposure and HLA in healthy donors. With 3 bases clipped from V and 0 bases from J, the junction kept 10 bases outside the gene matches. Germline loops: CDR1 LNHDA, CDR2 SQIVND (reference sequence). This CDR3 contains 17 residues. PCR was performed using 60 Vbeta and 13 Jbeta primers. Repertoires were generated with immunoSEQ multiplex PCR, while TCRdb's copy carries only in-frame clones and drops some. The sample has 96,000 or so clones. The sequence came from a woman between 25 and 40 years old in good health and CMV-seronegative. The chain couples TRBV19 to TRBJ1-1; 7 bases align to TRBD1. Input material: PBMCs. In DNA, the CDR3 is TGTGCCAGTAGTATTCAGGTCGGTGGACAGGTGAACACTGAAGCTTTCTTT. Its protein product is CASSIQVGGQVNTEAFF.